Presented here are 9 T cell receptor beta chains from one specimen sequenced in a study of T cell responses to AZD1222 COVID-19 vaccine. Assay used: immunoSEQ multiplex PCR; TCRdb lists only in-frame clones, some missing. The sample records more than 95,000 clones, 88% being singletons. Sequenced material: peripheral blood, taken on day 0 of AZD1222 vaccination. The origin of the receptors is an adult in good health.

The chain combines TRBV11-3 with TRBJ2-7; either TRBD1 or TRBD2 may supply D (5 bases each). V lost 1 base to trimming and J lost 5 bases, with 12 bases between them. From germline, CDR1 is SGHNT and CDR2 YENEEA. The CDR3 has 14 amino acids. The CDR3 loop reads CASSLGGDSHEQYF. In DNA form, the CDR3 reads TGTGCCAGCAGCTTAGGAGGGGATTCCCACGAGCAGTACTTC.

The chain is built from TRBV3-1 (or the pseudogene TRBV3-2) and TRBJ2-7; D is perhaps TRBD2 (6 bases). The CDR3 totals 13 residues. Between the trimmed V and J ends, which lost 10 bases and 0 bases, there was a span of 13 bases. In germline, CDR1 is LGHDT, CDR2 YNNKEL (reference sequence). CDR3 sequence (DNA): TGTGCCACTACCCGCGGGGCCTCCTACGAGCAGTACTTC. The encoded protein is CATTRGASYEQYF.

DNA for the CDR3: TGTGCCATCGCCGGGACAGCCAATCAGCCCCAGCATTTT. As protein: CAIAGTANQPQHF. J is TRBJ1-5 and V is TRBV28; TRBD1 matches at 7 bases. V lost 10 bases to trimming and J lost 3 bases; unmatched junction nucleotides: 6. The germline CDR1 and CDR2 sequences are MDHEN and SYDVKM. CDR3 length: 13 residues.

The chain recombines TRBV7-2 with TRBJ1-1; D unresolved. Germline lookup yields CDR1 SGHTA and CDR2 FQGNSA. The V end lost 5 bases, the J end lost 5 bases, and 15 bases lay between the germline ends. This CDR3 has 14 amino acids. This CDR3 reads CASSPAIFGTEAFF. In nucleotides, the CDR3 is TGTGCCAGCAGCCCGGCGATTTTTGGGACTGAAGCTTTCTTT.

The rearrangement joins TRBV7-2 to TRBJ2-5, with D perhaps matching TRBD1 or TRBD2 (5 bases each). CDR3 length equals 15 residues. The V end was cut by 7 bases, the J end by 0 bases, with 15 bases between. Germline CDR1 reads SGHTA; CDR2 reads FQGNSA. This CDR3 is CASTPNGAHQETQYF. CDR3 DNA sequence: TGTGCCAGCACCCCGAACGGGGCACACCAAGAGACCCAGTACTTC.

The chain employs TRBV19 and TRBJ2-1; TRBD2 aligns across 12 bases. J was trimmed by 9 bases and V by 7 bases; bases with no gene match: 10. The germline CDR1 and CDR2 sequences are LNHDA and SQIVND (reference sequence). The CDR3 has 15 amino acids. CDR3 amino acids: CASNRETSGRSEQFF. The CDR3 nucleotides read TGTGCCAGTAATAGAGAGACTAGCGGGAGAAGTGAGCAGTTCTTC.

The genes are TRBV5-6 and TRBJ1-2, with D tentatively TRBD1 (5 bases). V lost 0 bases and J 0 bases, leaving 6 bases between the germline ends. The V gene's germline CDR1 is SGHDT and CDR2 YYEEEE. The CDR3 contains 14 residues. Here the CDR3 DNA reads TGTGCCAGCAGCTTGGCGGACACTAACTATGGCTACACCTTC. Its translation is CASSLADTNYGYTF.

This clone showed up just a few times. The rearrangement joins TRBV24-1 to TRBJ2-7; 9 nucleotides line up with TRBD2. This CDR3 region has 16 residues. The germline CDR1 and CDR2 sequences are KGHDR and SFDVKD. DNA for the CDR3: TGTGCTATGCCGCCTAGCGGGGCCTCGATTTCCTACGAGCAGTACTTC. Protein sequence: CAMPPSGASISYEQYF.

This clone came up once. V and J are TRBV19 and TRBJ1-2; maybe TRBD1 (5 bases). Trimming pared 3 bases from V and 4 bases from J, leaving 12 bases between. The CDR3 totals 14 residues. Looked up from germline, CDR1 is LNHDA and CDR2 is SQIVND (reference sequence). The CDR3 nucleotides read TGTGCCAGTAGTATCGGCTTGGGGCCCTATGGCTACACCTTC. Translated, it gives CASSIGLGPYGYTF.